Listed below are T cell receptor beta chains from one sample, sequenced in a study of blood T cell repertoires in COVID-19. Libraries were prepared by immunoSEQ multiplex PCR; TCRdb keeps only in-frame clonotypes and omits some of them. Of around 200,000 clones in the sample, 84% were seen once. The material sequenced was peripheral blood. These receptors were taken from a man in his forties or fifties with active or convalescent COVID-19. The CDR3 runs from the conserved cysteine through the conserved F or W. D genes are given only for firm matches. Size is omitted from some rows. Given values are once, few, many or a class for expanded clones.

. TRBJ1-1 TRBV7-9 . TGTGCCAGCAGCCGTACAGGTGTGAACACTGAAGCTTTCTTT CASSRTGVNTEAFF
TRBD2 TRBJ2-4 TRBV6-5 . TGTGCCAGCAAGGCAACTAGCGGGGGACGAAACATTCAGTACTTC CASKATSGGRNIQYF
TRBD2 TRBJ2-7 TRBV7-2 . TGTGCCAGCAGCTTAGACCTTACTAGCGTTAGCTACGAGCAGTACTTC CASSLDLTSVSYEQYF
. TRBJ1-6 TRBV5-8 . TGTGCCAGCAGCTTGGTAACTAGAGATTCACCCCTCCACTTT CASSLVTRDSPLHF
. TRBJ2-1 TRBV19 . TGTGCCAGTAGGGGCATCGGGGATGAGCAGTTCTTC CASRGIGDEQFF
TRBD1 TRBJ2-3 TRBV7-9 . TGTGCCAGCAGCTTCCGACAGGGAGATGTAGATACGCAGTATTTT CASSFRQGDVDTQYF
TRBD1 TRBJ1-5 TRBV30 once TGTGCCTGGAGTTGGGACAGGGGGCACAATCAGCCCCAGCATTTT CAWSWDRGHNQPQHF
TRBD2 TRBJ2-1 TRBV20-1 . TGCAGTGCTAGAGCCGGGACTAGCTCGTTCTTC CSARAGTSSFF
. TRBJ1-2 TRBV3-1/TRBV3-2 . TGTGCCAGCAGCCAAGGCGCAGGGGATGGCTACACCTTC CASSQGAGDGYTF
. TRBJ2-7 TRBV19 . TGTGCCAGTAGCCAAGGGAGTAGCGAGGCGTTCGAGCAGTACTTC CASSQGSSEAFEQYF
TRBD1 TRBJ2-7 TRBV6-5 once TGTGCCAGCAGACGCCAGGGACAGGGCTACGAGCAGTACTTC CASRRQGQGYEQYF
TRBD2 TRBJ2-3 TRBV7-2 . TGTGCCAGCAGCTTAGGGTCTAGCGGGGGTAGCCTCGATACGCAGTATTTT CASSLGSSGGSLDTQYF
. TRBJ2-1 TRBV5-4 . TGTGCCAGCAGCCCCAGACAGGATATTAGCGAGCAGTTCTTC CASSPRQDISEQFF
TRBD2 TRBJ2-3 TRBV30 . TGTGCCTGGAGTGAAGCGGGGTTGGGGACAGATACGCAGTATTTT CAWSEAGLGTDTQYF
TRBD2 TRBJ2-1 TRBV6-5 . TGTGCCAGCAGTCCCAGCGGGGGGCCCTACAATGAGCAGTTCTTC CASSPSGGPYNEQFF
TRBD1 TRBJ1-1 TRBV11-2 . TGTGCCAGCAGCTCCCCCTTAAACCGGGACAGACCCACTGAAGCTTTCTTT CASSSPLNRDRPTEAFF
. TRBJ1-2 TRBV6-5 few TGTGCCAGCAGTTACGCAGGAATGAGTAGCTATGGCTACACCTTC CASSYAGMSSYGYTF
. TRBJ1-1 TRBV3-1/TRBV3-2 . TGTGCCAGCAGCCAAGTCCGGGACACTGAAGCTTTCTTT CASSQVRDTEAFF
TRBD1 TRBJ1-5 TRBV4-2 . TGTGCCAGCAGCCAAGAGCCGGGACAGGAGGGGGATCAGCCCCAGCATTTT CASSQEPGQEGDQPQHF
. TRBJ2-3 TRBV7-9 . TGTGCCAGCAGCCTCGGGACTCTGAGCACAGATACGCAGTATTTT CASSLGTLSTDTQYF
. TRBJ2-1 TRBV9 . TGTGCCAGCAGCCCCAGAACCAGGGTTTCAGGATCCGATGAGCAGTTCTTC CASSPRTRVSGSDEQFF
. TRBJ1-5 TRBV5-3 . TGTGCCAGAAGCTTGGAGGGGCCCATTCAGCCCCAGCATTTT CARSLEGPIQPQHF
. TRBJ1-5 TRBV7-2 . TGTGCCAGCAGCTTATCGTCGCAGGCCAATCAGCCCCAGCATTTT CASSLSSQANQPQHF
TRBD1 TRBJ1-5 TRBV30 once TGTGCCTTGGGGGACAGGGGGGATCAGCCCCAGCATTTT CALGDRGDQPQHF
. TRBJ2-1 TRBV11-1 few TGTGCCAGCAGCTTATCCGGTTTGTCGAATGAGCAGTTCTTC CASSLSGLSNEQFF
. TRBJ2-1 TRBV6-5 . TGTGCCAGCAGCCCCGGTGCCCAGCAGTTCTTC CASSPGAQQFF
. TRBJ1-2 TRBV6-6 . TGTGCCAGCAGTTACCTCCTACAGGAGTCCTATGGCTACACCTTC CASSYLLQESYGYTF
. TRBJ2-7 TRBV6-5 once TGTGCCAGCAGTTACGGACAGTCCTACGAGCAGTACTTC CASSYGQSYEQYF
TRBD1 TRBJ1-2 TRBV10-3 . TGTGCCAGCGAAGGGACAGGGGGCCTGGGCTATGGCTACACCTTC CASEGTGGLGYGYTF
. TRBJ1-2 TRBV15 . TGTGCCACCAGCAGACAAGGGACAAGTCCCTATGGCTACACCTTC CATSRQGTSPYGYTF
. TRBJ2-3 TRBV5-6 . TGTGCCAGCAGCTTCCGGGGAGAGGCAGATACGCAGTATTTT CASSFRGEADTQYF
TRBD2 TRBJ2-6 TRBV19 few TGTGCCAGTAGGGGATCCCCGGGACTAGCGGGGGCGAGCTCTGGGGCCAACGTCCTGACTTTC CASRGSPGLAGASSGANVLTF
. TRBJ1-2 TRBV2 . TGTGCCAGCAGGGGGCAGGGAGGGAACTATGGCTACACCTTC CASRGQGGNYGYTF
TRBD1 TRBJ1-4 TRBV7-9 . TGTGCCAGCAGCCAGGGTAGGGGGCCAACTAATGAAAAACTGTTTTTT CASSQGRGPTNEKLFF
. TRBJ1-1 TRBV6-4 once TGTGCCACCAAGAGGCTGGCGAACACTGAAGCTTTCTTT CATKRLANTEAFF
TRBD1 TRBJ1-2 TRBV28 . TGTGCCAGCGGGACAGAATATGGCTACACCTTC CASGTEYGYTF
. TRBJ1-5 TRBV6-1 . TGTGCCAGCAGTGAAGCGGGGCAGGGCGCTCAGCCCCAGCATTTT CASSEAGQGAQPQHF
TRBD1 TRBJ1-1 TRBV29-1 . TGCAGCGTGGGCCTTGACAGGGAGGCTGAAGCTTTCTTT CSVGLDREAEAFF
. TRBJ2-5 TRBV5-1 . TGCGCCAGCAGCTTGGTGAGTGCTCAAGAGACCCAGTACTTC CASSLVSAQETQYF
. TRBJ1-5 TRBV6-1 . TGTGCCAGCAGTGAATTGTCAGGGGGCAATCAGCCCCAGCATTTT CASSELSGGNQPQHF
TRBD2 TRBJ2-5 TRBV7-2 . TGTGCCAGCAGCTCGACTAGCGGGGGGGAGACCCAGTACTTC CASSSTSGGETQYF
. TRBJ1-2 TRBV6-5 once TGTGCCAGCAATATTAACTATGGCTACACCTTC CASNINYGYTF
. TRBJ1-3 TRBV5-4 . TGTGCCAGCAGCTTGGCCGGGGGGGCCTCTGGAAACACCATATATTTT CASSLAGGASGNTIYF
TRBD2 TRBJ2-1 TRBV7-9 . TGTGCCAGCAGCTTAGCCCGGACTAGCGGGGGGGGATCCTACAATGAGCAGTTCTTC CASSLARTSGGGSYNEQFF
TRBD1 TRBJ1-5 TRBV18 . TGTGCCAGCTCACTAGGGACAGGGGGCTACCAGCCCCAGCATTTT CASSLGTGGYQPQHF
TRBD1 TRBJ2-3 TRBV28 . TGTGCCAGCAGTTTATTAGGACAGGGGGGTAGCACAGATACGCAGTATTTT CASSLLGQGGSTDTQYF
TRBD2 TRBJ2-5 TRBV4-2 . TGTGCCAGCAGCCAAGCTTTAGTAGCGGGGGGGCCAAGAGAGACCCAGTACTTC CASSQALVAGGPRETQYF
. TRBJ2-1 TRBV18 few TGTGCCAGCTCACCAGGGGGGGCTCAGCAGTTCTTC CASSPGGAQQFF
TRBD1 TRBJ1-2 TRBV19 . TGTGCCAGTAGTACCAGACAGGGAGAATGGGGCTACACCTTC CASSTRQGEWGYTF
. TRBJ2-1 TRBV6-5 . TGTGCCAGCGCGCGACAGCCATACAATGAGCAGTTCTTC CASARQPYNEQFF
. TRBJ1-3 TRBV5-8 . TGTGCCAGCAGCTCGGACAGTCACTCTGGAAACACCATATATTTT CASSSDSHSGNTIYF
. TRBJ1-6 TRBV30 . TGTGCCTGGAGGATAGGAGGCGATTCACCCCTCCACTTT CAWRIGGDSPLHF
. TRBJ2-5 TRBV19 . TGTGCCAGTAGTGCATACGGGGGAGAGACCCAGTACTTC CASSAYGGETQYF
. TRBJ1-1 TRBV3-1/TRBV3-2 . TGTGCCAGCAGCCTTTCCCAGGGTTGGCAGGAAGCTTTCTTT CASSLSQGWQEAFF
TRBD2 TRBJ2-3 TRBV4-1 . TGCGCCAGCAGCCGGACTAGCGGGGGCACGGATACGCAGTATTTT CASSRTSGGTDTQYF
TRBD1 TRBJ1-2 TRBV30 . TGTGCCTGGAGTAGCGGGGACAGGGCGGGAGGCTATGGCTACACCTTC CAWSSGDRAGGYGYTF
. TRBJ1-1 TRBV27 once TGTGCCAGCAGACCACTCATGAACACTGAAGCTTTCTTT CASRPLMNTEAFF